This passage covers 24 T cell receptor beta chains from one sample sequenced in a study of T cell clonality in common variable immunodeficiency. Study-level findings and limits: Fewer deletions and N-nucleotide insertions were reportedly seen in common variable immunodeficiency TCR beta sequences.

These receptors' antigens are unknown. The repertoire was sequenced with immunoSEQ multiplex PCR; TCRdb's copy has only in-frame clones and lacks some. The sample presents about 33,000 clones, none singletons. The sequenced sample consisted of peripheral blood mononuclear cells. The origin of the receptors is a human donor with common variable immunodeficiency.

Incomplete CDR3 DNA: TGTGCCCTCCAGGGGTTCGGGGCAGTCACCCTCCACTATGGC. This encodes CALQGFGAVTLHYG. The entire CDR3 protein reads CALQGFGAVTLHYGYTF. This chain links TRBV30 with TRBJ1-2, with D maybe TRBD1 (6 bases). The sequence runs out 3 residues before the end of the CDR3; the remainder is reconstructed from the germline J gene. The CDR3 consists of 17 residues. The germline V gene has CDR1 GTSNPN and CDR2 SVGIG (reference sequence). Trimming removed 8 bases at V and 3 bases at J, with 28 bases between.

In its sample, this clone was seen many times. The read halts 3 residues ahead of the CDR3 end, with the missing end drawn from the germline J gene. The genes are TRBV2 and TRBJ2-5; the match to TRBD1 covers 8 bases. V was clipped by 5 bases and J by 5 bases; unmatched bases: 10. This CDR3 region has 15 residues. Germline assignment: CDR1 SNHLY and CDR2 FYNNEI. This CDR3 is CASSSAQGARETQYF. The CDR3 bases that were read are TGTGCCAGCAGTTCCGCCCAGGGGGCCAGGGAGACC.

This clone was counted at least ten times. The read halts 3 residues ahead of the CDR3 end, with the missing end drawn from the germline J gene. The rearrangement joins TRBV4-2 to TRBJ1-1, with 9 bases aligning to TRBD1. The V gene end was trimmed by 4 bases and the J gene end by 4 bases; junction bases not matched to a gene: 13. CDR1 and CDR2 from the germline V gene are LGHNA and YNFKEQ. CDR3 length: 17 residues. CDR3 sequence: CASSPPGWTGVVTEAFF. The sequenced CDR3 bases are TGTGCCAGCAGCCCCCCGGGGTGGACAGGGGTTGTCACTGAA.

This clone has just a few counts. The CDR3 extends 3 residues past the end of the read, so its final part is completed from the germline J gene. The identical CDR3 is also encoded by other nucleotide sequences in the sample. The V gene is TRBV18, the J gene TRBJ1-1; D perhaps matches TRBD1 (5 bases). Trimming took 2 bases from V and 2 from J, leaving 9 bases between them. The CDR3 covers 14 residues. Germline V gene sequence: CDR1 KGHSH, CDR2 LQKENI. The CDR3 sequence: CASSPAGGNTEAFF. CDR3 bases read: TGTGCCAGCTCACCAGCGGGGGGTAACACTGAA. The entire variable domain, with the rest obtained from reference TRBV18 and TRBJ1-1, is as follows: NAGVMQNPRHLVRRRGQEARLRCSPMKGHSHVYWYRQLPEEGLKFMVYLQKENIIDESGMPKERFSAEFPKEGPSILRIQQVVRGDSAAYFCASSPAGGNTEAFFGQGTRLTVV.

There are many counts of this clone. The read ends 3 residues shy of where the CDR3 ends; the end is completed using the germline J gene. This chain joins TRBV5-1 and TRBJ1-6; TRBD1 might be the D (5 bases). The CDR3 extends over 14 amino acids. Per the germline V gene, CDR1 is SGHRS and CDR2 is YFSETQ. Between the trimmed V and J ends, which lost 0 bases and 7 bases, there was a span of 8 bases. CDR3 region: CASSLATGNSPLHF. Partial CDR3 DNA: TGCGCCAGCAGCTTGGCAACAGGCAATTCACCC.

The CDR3 reads CASSVTEYEQYF. CDR3 DNA (partial): TGTGCCAGCAGTGTAACTGAGTACGAG. The gene calls are TRBV6-1 and TRBJ2-7, with D hard to call. Sequencing ends 3 residues short of the CDR3 end; the germline J gene provides the rest. CDR3 length: 12 amino acids. Trimming took off 4 bases at V and 4 bases at J, with 8 bases between the two ends. Germline V gene data show CDR1 as MNHNS and CDR2 as SASEGT.

This clone was seen only a few times. The read is 3 residues too short to cover the CDR3 end, so that end is filled in from the germline J gene. This rearrangement joins TRBV2 to TRBJ2-5; 11 nucleotides line up with TRBD2. This CDR3 has 15 residues. V shed 7 bases, J shed 5 bases, and the junction held 9 bases outside the gene matches. From germline, CDR1 is SNHLY and CDR2 FYNNEI. CDR3 DNA, as far as it was read: TGTGCCAGCAAGGAGGCTAGCGGGGGGATGGAGACC. Its protein product is CASKEASGGMET. The whole CDR3 is CASKEASGGMETQYF. Combining the CDR3 with reference TRBV2 and TRBJ2-5 gives the whole variable domain EPEVTQTPSHQVTQMGQEVILRCVPISNHLYFYWYRQILGQKVEFLVSFYNNEISEKSEIFDDQFSVERPDGSNFTLKIRSTKLEDSAMYFCASKEASGGMETQYFGPGTRLLVL.

This clone was seen ten or more times. The read stops 3 residues short of the end of the CDR3; the missing end is completed from the germline J gene. This chain uses TRBV24-1 with TRBJ1-2; 7 bases agree with TRBD1. CDR1 and CDR2 (germline): KGHDR, SFDVKD. The CDR3 is 13 amino acids. Germline trimming cut 3 bases from V and 4 bases from J; bases unmatched to any gene: 1. The CDR3 loop is CATSDHRGYGYTF. The sequenced part of the CDR3 DNA is TGTGCCACCAGTGATCACAGGGGCTATGGC.

About this clone itself: The DNA ends 3 residues before the CDR3 does, and the rest of the CDR3 is filled in from the germline J gene. The chain has TRBV30 and TRBJ1-2; maybe TRBD1 (6 bases). The germline V gene has CDR1 GTSNPN and CDR2 SVGIG (reference sequence). The V end lost 0 bases, the J end lost 1 base, and 6 bases lay between the germline ends. The CDR3 is 13 amino acids. CDR3 loop: CAWSVRGNYGYTF. CDR3 bases read: TGTGCCTGGAGTGTCAGGGGTAACTATGGC.

This clone was counted a few times. The read ends 3 residues early relative to the CDR3; the germline J gene fills the gap. The chain is built from TRBV19 and TRBJ1-1; D perhaps matches TRBD1 (6 bases). The CDR3 runs 15 residues. V lost 2 bases and J 2 bases, leaving 12 bases between the germline ends. From germline, CDR1 is LNHDA and CDR2 SQIVND (reference sequence). The CDR3 region is CASSIRQAGNTEAFF. The part of the CDR3 DNA that was read is TGTGCCAGTAGTATAAGACAGGCAGGAAACACTGAA.

For this clone: With the read ending 3 residues before the CDR3 end, the germline J gene is used to fill in that end. This chain links TRBV19 with TRBJ1-1, with D possibly being TRBD1 (5 bases). Per the germline V gene, CDR1 is LNHDA and CDR2 is SQIVND (reference sequence). The CDR3 is made up of 14 amino acids. The V end lost 6 bases, the J end lost 0 bases, and 11 bases lay between the germline ends. CDR3 protein: CASRMGGMNTEAFF. The sequenced CDR3 bases are TGTGCCAGTAGAATGGGGGGGATGAACACTGAA.

This clone occurred many times. The CDR3 end falls 3 residues outside the read, so it is completed with the germline J gene. The chain links TRBV29-1 to TRBJ1-2, with TRBD1 matching 7 bases. The CDR3 length is 16 residues. Germline CDR1 SQVTM, CDR2 ANQGSEA. V dropped 1 base and J dropped 4; count of bases not matched to a gene: 12. Here the CDR3 reads CSVEAGQGGYGYGYTF. The part of the CDR3 DNA that was read is TGCAGCGTTGAAGCAGGGCAGGGGGGATATGGCTATGGC.

As to this clone: The CDR3 goes on 3 residues after the read ends, and that part is filled in from the germline J gene. V usage is TRBV30 and J usage is TRBJ1-5; D not resolved. V dropped 1 base and J dropped 1 base, with 5 bases sitting between them. Germline V gene data show CDR1 as GTSNPN and CDR2 as SVGIG (reference sequence). The CDR3 consists of 13 residues. The CDR3 sequence is CAWSAGSNQPQHF. Partial CDR3 DNA: TGTGCCTGGAGTGCGGGGAGCAATCAGCCC.

This clone was detected many times. The read ends 3 residues before the CDR3 terminus; that terminus is restored from the germline J gene. The rearrangement links TRBV30 to TRBJ2-6, with 8 bases aligning to TRBD1. V dropped 8 bases and J dropped 9; count of bases not matched to a gene: 6. The CDR3 spans 12 residues. Per the germline V gene, CDR1 is GTSNPN and CDR2 is SVGIG (reference sequence). The covered CDR3 bases are TGTGCCCATGGACAGGGAGTCAACGTC. This gives the protein CAHGQGVNV. In full, the CDR3 is CAHGQGVNVLTF.

This clone was recorded at least ten times. The sequenced fragment ends 3 residues before the CDR3 boundary, so the rest is inferred from the germline J gene. V usage is TRBV30 and J usage is TRBJ2-7; 8 bases match TRBD2. Per the germline V gene, CDR1 is GTSNPN and CDR2 is SVGIG (reference sequence). The CDR3 consists of 13 residues. Trimming took 1 base from V and 2 from J; bases not matched to a gene: 1. CDR3 bases read: TGTGCCTGGAGTGCGGGGGGGACCTACGAG. Residues: CAWSAGGTYE. The CDR3 reads in full as CAWSAGGTYEQYF.

Comment on this clone: The read ends 3 residues shy of where the CDR3 ends; the end is completed using the germline J gene. V is TRBV7-9 and J is TRBJ2-7; perhaps TRBD1 as D (6 bases). The CDR3 length is 15 residues. V was clipped by 3 bases and J by 0 bases, with 12 bases between them. CDR1 and CDR2 (germline): SEHNR, FQNEAQ (reference sequence). The CDR3 here is CASSFPGQLSYEQYF. CDR3 DNA, as far as it was read: TGTGCCAGCAGCTTCCCTGGACAGCTCTCCTACGAG.

This clone was counted many times. The sequenced fragment ends 3 residues before the CDR3 boundary, so the rest is inferred from the germline J gene. The rearrangement links TRBV29-1 to TRBJ2-1; the match to TRBD1 covers 11 bases. CDR3 length: 18 residues. After removal of 7 bases from V and 2 bases from J, the junction contained 16 bases not matched to a gene. Looked up from germline, CDR1 is SQVTM and CDR2 is ANQGSEA. The CDR3 spells CSAKGVGQGDGTYNEQFF. Incomplete CDR3 DNA: TGCAGCGCCAAAGGTGTGGGACAGGGGGATGGAACCTACAATGAG.

This clone was counted at least ten times. The CDR3 end lies 3 residues beyond the end of the read and is filled in from the germline J gene. The chain carries TRBV7-9 and TRBJ1-1; TRBD1 agrees at 7 bases. With V trimmed by 5 bases and J by 1 base, 7 bases remained unmatched. Germline CDR1 is SEHNR and CDR2 is FQNEAQ (reference sequence). CDR3 length: 15 amino acids. The covered CDR3 bases are TGTGCCAGCAGCCGCCCGACAGGGACGAACACTGAA. Its protein product is CASSRPTGTNTE. The entire CDR3 reads CASSRPTGTNTEAFF.

Incomplete CDR3 DNA: TGTGCCAGTAGTCGGACTAGCTCAGAGACC. As protein: CASSRTSSET. The entire CDR3 protein reads CASSRTSSETQYF. This chain joins TRBV19 and TRBJ2-5; 8 nucleotides agree with TRBD2. The read ends 3 residues early relative to the CDR3; the germline J gene fills the gap. Germline CDR1 LNHDA, CDR2 SQIVND (reference sequence). CDR3 size: 13 residues. Trimming took 5 bases from V and 4 from J; bases not matched to a gene: 3.

About this clone itself: At one of its ends the junction is not consistent with the germline gene, which may arise from a read error. The read is 3 residues too short to cover the CDR3 end, so that end is filled in from the germline J gene. V usage is TRBV7-7 and J usage is TRBJ2-2; 8 bases line up with TRBD1. Germline-derived CDR1 and CDR2 are SSHAT and FNYEAQ (reference sequence). This CDR3 comprises 17 residues. The CDR3 here is CASSPHLTGEDTGELFF. The CDR3 bases that were read are TGTGCTAGCAGCCCCCATTTGACAGGGGAGGACACCGGGGAG.

This clone is categorized as medium-sized. The DNA ends 3 residues before the CDR3 does, and the rest of the CDR3 is filled in from the germline J gene. The gene calls are TRBV20-1 and TRBJ2-7; D may be TRBD1 (6 bases). This CDR3 has 12 amino acids. Germline assignment: CDR1 DFQATT and CDR2 SNEGSKA (reference sequence). Trimming stripped 2 bases from V and 3 bases from J, with 8 bases between. CDR3 region: CSARRTDYEQYF. The part of the CDR3 DNA that was read is TGCAGTGCTAGAAGGACAGACTACGAG.

This clone was recorded at least ten times. The CDR3 end is not reached by the read, which stops 3 residues before it; the germline J gene fills it in. The rearrangement uses TRBV4-2 and TRBJ2-1, with a tentative D call TRBD1 (6 bases). Germline CDR1 reads LGHNA; CDR2 reads YNFKEQ. The length of the CDR3 is 17 residues. V lost 4 bases and J lost 0, with 16 bases in between. The covered CDR3 bases are TGTGCCAGCAGCCCTCCCCGGGACACGAGCTCCTACAATGAG. Translated, it gives CASSPPRDTSSYNE. The entire CDR3 reads CASSPPRDTSSYNEQFF.

A word on this clone: The CDR3 goes on 3 residues after the read ends, and that part is filled in from the germline J gene. The rearrangement uses TRBV18 and TRBJ2-1, with a weak D call TRBD2 (6 bases). Trimming shortened V by 2 bases and J by 3 bases, and 11 bases separated the two germline ends. The germline V gene has CDR1 KGHSH and CDR2 LQKENI. This CDR3 has 15 residues. The sequenced CDR3 bases are TGTGCCAGCTCACCAGGGTCGGGGGACTACAATGAG. This translates into CASSPGSGDYNE. The entire CDR3 reads CASSPGSGDYNEQFF.

This clone was counted ten times or more. The read ends 3 residues before the CDR3 terminus; that terminus is restored from the germline J gene. The genes are TRBV20-1 and TRBJ2-5; the match to TRBD2 covers 10 bases. This CDR3 comprises 13 residues. Losses at the gene ends were 7 bases for V and 1 base for J; bases not matched to a gene: 3. Germline lookup yields CDR1 DFQATT and CDR2 SNEGSKA (reference sequence). The DNA read from the CDR3 is TGCAGTGGGGCTAGCGGGGGCCAAGAGACC. Protein product: CSGASGGQET. The whole CDR3 sequence reads CSGASGGQETQYF.